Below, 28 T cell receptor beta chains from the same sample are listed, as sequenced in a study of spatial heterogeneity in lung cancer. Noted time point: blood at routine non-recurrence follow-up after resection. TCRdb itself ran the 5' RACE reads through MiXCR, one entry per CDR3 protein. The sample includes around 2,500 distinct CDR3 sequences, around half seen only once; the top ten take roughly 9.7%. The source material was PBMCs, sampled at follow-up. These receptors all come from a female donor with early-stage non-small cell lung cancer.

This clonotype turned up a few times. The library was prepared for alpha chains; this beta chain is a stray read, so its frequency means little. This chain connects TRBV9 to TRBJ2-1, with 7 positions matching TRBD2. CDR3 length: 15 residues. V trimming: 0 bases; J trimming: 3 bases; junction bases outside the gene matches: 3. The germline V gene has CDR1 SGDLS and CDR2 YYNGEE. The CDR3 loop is CASSVDRGGYNEQFF. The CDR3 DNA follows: TGTGCCAGCAGCGTAGATCGCGGGGGCTACAATGAGCAGTTCTTC.

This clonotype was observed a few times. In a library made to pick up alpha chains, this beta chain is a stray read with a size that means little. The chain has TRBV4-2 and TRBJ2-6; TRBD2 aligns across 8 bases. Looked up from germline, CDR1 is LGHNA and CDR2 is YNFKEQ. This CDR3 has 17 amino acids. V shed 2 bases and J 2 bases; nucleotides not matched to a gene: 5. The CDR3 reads CASSQPAGVAGANVLTF. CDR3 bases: TGTGCCAGCAGCCAACCAGCGGGGGTTGCTGGGGCCAACGTCCTGACTTTC.

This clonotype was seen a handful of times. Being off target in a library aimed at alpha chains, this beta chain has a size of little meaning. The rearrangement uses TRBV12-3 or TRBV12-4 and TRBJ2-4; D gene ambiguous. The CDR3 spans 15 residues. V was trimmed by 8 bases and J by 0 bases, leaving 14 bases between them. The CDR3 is CASSDGNIAKNIQYF. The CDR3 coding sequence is TGTGCCAGCTCGGACGGAAATATAGCCAAAAACATTCAGTACTTC.

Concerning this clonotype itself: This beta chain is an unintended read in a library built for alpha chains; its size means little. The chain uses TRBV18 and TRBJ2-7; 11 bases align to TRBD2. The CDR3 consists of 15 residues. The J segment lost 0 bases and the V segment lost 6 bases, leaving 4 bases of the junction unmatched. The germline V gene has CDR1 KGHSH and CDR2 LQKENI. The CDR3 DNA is TGTGCCAGCTCTCCGACTAGCGGGAACTCCTACGAGCAGTACTTC. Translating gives CASSPTSGNSYEQYF.

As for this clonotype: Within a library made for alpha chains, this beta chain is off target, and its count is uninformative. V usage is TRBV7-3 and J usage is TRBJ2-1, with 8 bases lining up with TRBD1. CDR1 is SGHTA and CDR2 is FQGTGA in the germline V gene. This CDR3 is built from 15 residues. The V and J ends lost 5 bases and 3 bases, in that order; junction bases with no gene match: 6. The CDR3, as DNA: TGTGCCAGCAGCCCAACCGGGACAGGCTACAATGAGCAGTTCTTC. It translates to CASSPTGTGYNEQFF.

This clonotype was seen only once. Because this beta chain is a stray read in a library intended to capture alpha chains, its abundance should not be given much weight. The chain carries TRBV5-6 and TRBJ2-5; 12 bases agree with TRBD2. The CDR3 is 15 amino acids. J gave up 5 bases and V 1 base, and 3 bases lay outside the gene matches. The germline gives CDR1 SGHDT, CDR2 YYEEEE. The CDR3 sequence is CASSLLAGGRETQYF. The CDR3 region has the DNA TGTGCCAGCAGCTTGCTAGCGGGGGGGCGCGAGACCCAGTACTTC.

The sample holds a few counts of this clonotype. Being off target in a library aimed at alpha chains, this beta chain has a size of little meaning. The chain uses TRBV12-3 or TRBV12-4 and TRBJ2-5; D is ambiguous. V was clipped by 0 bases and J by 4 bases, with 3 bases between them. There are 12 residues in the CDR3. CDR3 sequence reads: CASSLARETQYF. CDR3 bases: TGTGCCAGCAGTTTAGCGAGAGAGACCCAGTACTTC.

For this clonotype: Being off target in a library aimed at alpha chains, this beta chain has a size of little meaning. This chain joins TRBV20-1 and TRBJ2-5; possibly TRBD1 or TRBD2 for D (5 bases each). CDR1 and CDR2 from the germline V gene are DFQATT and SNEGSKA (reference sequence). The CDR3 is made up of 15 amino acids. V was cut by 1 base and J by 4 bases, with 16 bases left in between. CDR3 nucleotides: TGCAGTGCTAGAGTTGACAGCGCAGGAGGAGAGACCCAGTACTTC. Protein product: CSARVDSAGGETQYF.

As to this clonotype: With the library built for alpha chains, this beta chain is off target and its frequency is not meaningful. CDR3 residues: CASSWSSTEETQYF. As DNA, the CDR3 is TGTGCCAGCAGCTGGAGTTCGACAGAAGAGACCCAGTACTTC. The rearrangement joins TRBV7-8 to TRBJ2-5; weak D call: TRBD1 (5 bases). This CDR3 is 14 amino acids long. Trimming took 4 bases from V and 3 from J, leaving 12 bases between them. Germline V gene data show CDR1 as SGHVS and CDR2 as FQNEAQ.

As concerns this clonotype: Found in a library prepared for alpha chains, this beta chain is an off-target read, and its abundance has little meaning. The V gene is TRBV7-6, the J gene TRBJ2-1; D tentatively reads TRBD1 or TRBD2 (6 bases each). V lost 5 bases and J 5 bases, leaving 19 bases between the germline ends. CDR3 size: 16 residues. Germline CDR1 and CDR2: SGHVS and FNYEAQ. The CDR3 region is CASSPLPGAGNNEQFF. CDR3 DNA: TGTGCCAGCAGCCCACTCCCGGGGGCTGGGAACAATGAGCAGTTCTTC.

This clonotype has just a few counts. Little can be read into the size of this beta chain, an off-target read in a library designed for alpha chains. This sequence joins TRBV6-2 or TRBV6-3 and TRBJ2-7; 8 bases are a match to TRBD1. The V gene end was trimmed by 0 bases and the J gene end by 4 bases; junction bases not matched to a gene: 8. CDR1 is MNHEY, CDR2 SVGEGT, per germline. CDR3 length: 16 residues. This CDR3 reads CASSYSTGTGDYEQYV. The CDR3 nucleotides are TGTGCCAGCAGTTACTCGACCGGGACAGGAGATTACGAGCAGTACGTC.

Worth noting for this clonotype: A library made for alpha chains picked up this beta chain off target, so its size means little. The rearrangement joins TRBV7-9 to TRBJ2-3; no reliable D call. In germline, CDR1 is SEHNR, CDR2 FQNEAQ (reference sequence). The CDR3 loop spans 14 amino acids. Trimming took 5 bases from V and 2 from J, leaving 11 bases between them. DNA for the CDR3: TGTGCCAGCAGCCTTGGCTGGGACACAGATACGCAGTATTTT. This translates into CASSLGWDTDTQYF.

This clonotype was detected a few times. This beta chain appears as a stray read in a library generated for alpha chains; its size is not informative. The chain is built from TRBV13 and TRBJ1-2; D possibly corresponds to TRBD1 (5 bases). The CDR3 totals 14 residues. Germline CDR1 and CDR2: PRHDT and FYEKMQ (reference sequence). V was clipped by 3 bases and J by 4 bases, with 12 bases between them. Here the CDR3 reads CASSFPTGGYGYTF. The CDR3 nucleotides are TGTGCCAGCAGCTTTCCGACCGGGGGCTATGGCTACACCTTC. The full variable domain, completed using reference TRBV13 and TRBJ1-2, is AAGVIQSPRHLIKEKRETATLKCYPIPRHDTVYWYQQGPGQDPQFLISFYEKMQSDKGSIPDRFSAQQFSDYHSELNMSSLELGDSALYFCASSFPTGGYGYTFGSGTRLTVV.

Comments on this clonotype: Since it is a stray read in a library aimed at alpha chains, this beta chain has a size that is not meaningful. As DNA, the CDR3 is TGTGCCAGCAGCGTTCAGGTCAACACAGATACGCAGTATTTT. It is translated as CASSVQVNTDTQYF. The rearrangement links TRBV9 to TRBJ2-3; D unresolved. The CDR3 loop spans 14 amino acids. Germline V gene lookup returns CDR1 SGDLS and CDR2 YYNGEE. With 2 bases removed from V and 2 bases from J, the gap between germline ends came to 9 bases. The whole variable domain, filled in from reference TRBV9 and TRBJ2-3, reads DSGVTQTPKHLITATGQRVTLRCSPRSGDLSVYWYQQSLDQGLQFLIQYYNGEERAKGNILERFSAQQFPDLHSELNLSSLELGDSALYFCASSVQVNTDTQYFGPGTRLTVL.

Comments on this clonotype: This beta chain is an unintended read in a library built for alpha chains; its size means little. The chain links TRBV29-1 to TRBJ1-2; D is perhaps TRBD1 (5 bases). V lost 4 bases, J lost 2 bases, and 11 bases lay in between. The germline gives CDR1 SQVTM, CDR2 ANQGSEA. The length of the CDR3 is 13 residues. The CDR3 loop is CSVGDGTNYGYTF. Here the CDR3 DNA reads TGCAGCGTTGGGGACGGGACCAACTATGGCTACACCTTC.

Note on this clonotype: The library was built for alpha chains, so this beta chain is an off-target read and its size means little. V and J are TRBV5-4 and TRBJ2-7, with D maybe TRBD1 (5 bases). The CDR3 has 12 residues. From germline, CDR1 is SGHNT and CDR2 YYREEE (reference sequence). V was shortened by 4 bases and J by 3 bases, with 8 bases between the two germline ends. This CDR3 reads CASSQDSYEQYF. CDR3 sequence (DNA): TGTGCCAGCAGCCAAGACAGCTACGAGCAGTACTTC. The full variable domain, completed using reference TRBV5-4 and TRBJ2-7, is ETGVTQSPTHLIKTRGQQVTLRCSSQSGHNTVSWYQQALGQGPQFIFQYYREEENGRGNFPPRFSGLQFPNYSSELNVNALELDDSALYLCASSQDSYEQYFGPGTRLTVT.

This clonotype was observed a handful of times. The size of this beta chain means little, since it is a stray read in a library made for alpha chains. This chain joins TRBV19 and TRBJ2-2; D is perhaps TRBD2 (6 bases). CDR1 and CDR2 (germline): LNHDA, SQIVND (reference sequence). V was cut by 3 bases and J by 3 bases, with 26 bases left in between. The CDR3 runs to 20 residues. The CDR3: CASSIGGGHTHGRYTGELFF. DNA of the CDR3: TGTGCCAGTAGTATTGGGGGAGGCCATACCCACGGACGGTACACCGGGGAGCTGTTTTTT.

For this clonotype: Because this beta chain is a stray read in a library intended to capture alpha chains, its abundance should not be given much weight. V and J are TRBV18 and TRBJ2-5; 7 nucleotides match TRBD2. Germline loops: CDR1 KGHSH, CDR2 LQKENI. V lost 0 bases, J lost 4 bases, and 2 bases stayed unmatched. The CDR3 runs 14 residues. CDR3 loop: CASSPPSGTETQYF. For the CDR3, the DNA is TGTGCCAGCTCACCACCAAGCGGGACAGAGACCCAGTACTTC.

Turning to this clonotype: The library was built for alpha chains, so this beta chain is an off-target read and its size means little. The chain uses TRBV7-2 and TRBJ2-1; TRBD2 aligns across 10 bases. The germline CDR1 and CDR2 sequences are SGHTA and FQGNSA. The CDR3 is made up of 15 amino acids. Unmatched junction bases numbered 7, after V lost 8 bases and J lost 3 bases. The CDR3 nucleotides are TGTGCCAGCGGGAGTTCTAGCGGGAGCTACAATGAGCAGTTCTTC. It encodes CASGSSSGSYNEQFF.

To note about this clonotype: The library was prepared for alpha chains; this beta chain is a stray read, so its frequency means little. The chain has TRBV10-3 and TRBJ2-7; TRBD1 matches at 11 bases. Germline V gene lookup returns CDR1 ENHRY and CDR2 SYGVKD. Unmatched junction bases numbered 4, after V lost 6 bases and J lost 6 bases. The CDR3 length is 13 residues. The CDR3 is CAISPGQGGEQYF. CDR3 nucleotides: TGTGCCATCAGCCCGGGACAGGGGGGCGAGCAGTACTTC.

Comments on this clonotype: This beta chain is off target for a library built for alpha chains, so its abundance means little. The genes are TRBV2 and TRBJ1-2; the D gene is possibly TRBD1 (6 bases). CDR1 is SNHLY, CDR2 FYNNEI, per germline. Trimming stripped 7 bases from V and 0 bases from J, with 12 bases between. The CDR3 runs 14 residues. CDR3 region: CASNEDRANYGYTF. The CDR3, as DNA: TGTGCCAGCAATGAGGACAGAGCTAACTATGGCTACACCTTC. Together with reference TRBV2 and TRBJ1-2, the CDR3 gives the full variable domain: EPEVTQTPSHQVTQMGQEVILRCVPISNHLYFYWYRQILGQKVEFLVSFYNNEISEKSEIFDDQFSVERPDGSNFTLKIRSTKLEDSAMYFCASNEDRANYGYTFGSGTRLTVV.

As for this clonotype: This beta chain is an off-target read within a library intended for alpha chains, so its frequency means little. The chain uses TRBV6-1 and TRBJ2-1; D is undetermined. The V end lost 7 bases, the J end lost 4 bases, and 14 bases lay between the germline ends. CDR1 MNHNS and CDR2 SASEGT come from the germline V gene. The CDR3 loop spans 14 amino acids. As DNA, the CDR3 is TGTGCCAGCATACCGGCGTCAGCGTACAATGAGCAGTTCTTC. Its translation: CASIPASAYNEQFF.

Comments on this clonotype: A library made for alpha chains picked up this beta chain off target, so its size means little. CDR3 DNA sequence: TGTGCCAGCAGCGTAGGTCGAGCGGGGGGAATAGATACGCAGTATTTT. Residues: CASSVGRAGGIDTQYF. This rearrangement joins TRBV9 to TRBJ2-3, with TRBD2 matching 9 bases. The CDR3 sequence is 16 residues long. After removal of 0 bases from V and 5 bases from J, the junction contained 7 bases not matched to a gene. From germline, CDR1 is SGDLS and CDR2 YYNGEE.

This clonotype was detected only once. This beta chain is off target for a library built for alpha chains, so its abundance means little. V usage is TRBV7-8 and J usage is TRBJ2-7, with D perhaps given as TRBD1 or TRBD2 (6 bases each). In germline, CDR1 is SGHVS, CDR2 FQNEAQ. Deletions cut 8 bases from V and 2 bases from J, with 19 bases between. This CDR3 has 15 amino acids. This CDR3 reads CASAFGRTVTYEQYF. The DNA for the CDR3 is TGTGCCAGCGCATTTGGGAGGACAGTTACCTACGAGCAGTACTTC.

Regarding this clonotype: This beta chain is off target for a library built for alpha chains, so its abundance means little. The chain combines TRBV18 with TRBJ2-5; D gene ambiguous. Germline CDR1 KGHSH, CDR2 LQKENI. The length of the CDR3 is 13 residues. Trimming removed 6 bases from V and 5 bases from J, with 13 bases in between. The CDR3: CASSLDPLETQYF. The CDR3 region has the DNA TGTGCCAGCTCCCTGGACCCCCTGGAGACCCAGTACTTC.

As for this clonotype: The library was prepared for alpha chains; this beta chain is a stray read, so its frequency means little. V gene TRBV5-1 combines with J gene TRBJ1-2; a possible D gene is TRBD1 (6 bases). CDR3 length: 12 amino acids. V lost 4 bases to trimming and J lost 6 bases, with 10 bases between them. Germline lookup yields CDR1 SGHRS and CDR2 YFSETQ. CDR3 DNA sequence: TGCGCCAGCAGCCGTAGGACAGATGGCTACACCTTC. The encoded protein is CASSRRTDGYTF.

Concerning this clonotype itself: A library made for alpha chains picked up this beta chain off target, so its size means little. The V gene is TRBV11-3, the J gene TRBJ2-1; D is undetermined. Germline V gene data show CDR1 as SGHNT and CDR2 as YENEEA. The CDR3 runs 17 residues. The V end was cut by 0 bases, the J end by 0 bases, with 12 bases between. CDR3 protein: CASSLDPVESSYNEQFF. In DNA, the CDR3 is TGTGCCAGCAGCTTAGACCCAGTCGAGAGCTCCTACAATGAGCAGTTCTTC.

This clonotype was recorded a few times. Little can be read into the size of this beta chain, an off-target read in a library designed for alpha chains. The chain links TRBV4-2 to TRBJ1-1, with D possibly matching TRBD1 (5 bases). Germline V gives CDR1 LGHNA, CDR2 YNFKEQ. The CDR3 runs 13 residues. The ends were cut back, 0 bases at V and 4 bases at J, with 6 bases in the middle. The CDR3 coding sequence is TGTGCCAGCAGCCAAGATAGGGGCACTGAAGCTTTCTTT. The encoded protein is CASSQDRGTEAFF.